The present T cell receptor (beta chain) was sequenced within a study of beta chain features in type 1 diabetes. Study-level information: Patients did not differ from healthy donors in age, gender or cell yield. Findings of the study overall: The study found that naive, central memory and Treg TCRB repertoires appeared more similar in patients than in healthy donors.

Investigators reverse transcribed all isolated RNA, so they sequenced expressed TCRB transcripts. Roughly 3.4 million reads per sample on average were obtained from naive, central memory and regulatory T cell samples. Assay: immunoSEQ multiplex PCR; the TCRdb copy retains only in-frame clones and omits some. Counted here are hundreds of thousands of clones, roughly 70% occurring once; the ten biggest clones make up approximately 0.053%. Worth noting for this clone: Its target is unknown.

Germline trimming cut 4 bases from V and 6 bases from J; bases unmatched to any gene: 5. CDR1 is MNHEY, CDR2 SMNVEV, per germline (reference sequence). The length of the CDR3 is 14 residues. The sequenced sample consisted of naive CD4+ T cells from blood. The origin of this receptor is a man aged 30 to 45 in good health. The chain carries TRBV27 and TRBJ1-2, with 10 bases lining up with TRBD1. The CDR3 DNA follows: TGTGCCAGCAGTTCGTTCGGGACAGGGGATGGCTACACCTTC. This gives the protein CASSSFGTGDGYTF.